The rows below give T cell receptor beta chains drawn from one sample of a study of cytomegalovirus exposure and HLA in healthy donors. The method was immunoSEQ multiplex PCR; TCRdb's version includes in-frame clones alone and lacks a portion of them. The sample holds 110,000 to 150,000 clones, 80% to 90% seen once. The sequenced material came from PBMCs. The receptor set was obtained from a woman in her thirties or forties in good health and CMV-seropositive. Both conserved end residues are part of each CDR3.

v_gene,CDR3aa
TRBV10-1,CASSDRTVGQFF
TRBV13,CASSSRGLAAYEQYF
TRBV7-2,CASSLDTAGNTIYF
TRBV27,CASSPGLAVTDTQYF
TRBV28,CASSFGRGTVGVDSNQPQHF
TRBV5-5,CASSLAQFYEQYF
TRBV28,CASSGGGTNTGELFF
TRBV6-4,CASSERGVINEQFF
TRBV7-7,CASSLSQNQPQHF
TRBV2,CASSEAPVLEGYTF
TRBV5-1,CASSFEVNTEAFF
TRBV7-3,CASSPTGIQETQYF
TRBV2,CASSEWTSVEETQYF
TRBV29-1,CSVASGAWNYGYTF
TRBV5-6,CASSRGQVNTEAFF
TRBV12-1,CASSSLAGGPEQFF
TRBV27,CASSVSDRGHETYEQYF
TRBV5-1,CASRLAGTLTDTQYF
TRBV29-1,CSVELTGGSTEAFF
TRBV27,CATSSGTGSAGELFF
TRBV11-2,CASSLLRLNYGYTF
TRBV11-3,CASSLDQGRAEGYTF
TRBV6-5,CASSYGTGGDEQYF
TRBV10-3,CAISDWSGASDTQYF
TRBV11-1,CASSRQGRYGYTF
TRBV28,CASSPRQGGPETQYF
TRBV30,CAWRSEGATEAFF
TRBV30,CAWSFSRGDEQYF
TRBV6-1,CASRHPTGYNSPLHF
TRBV7-9,CASRVGGPTEAFF
TRBV6-1,CATIDRGYSNQPQHF
TRBV7-3,CASSFGQGIGYTF
TRBV5-1,CASSTGQGAFGELFF
TRBV6-5,CASSRDRGVYEQYF
TRBV7-8,CASSLGSSGYNEQFF
TRBV28,CASSFWRQVGNTIYF
TRBV19,CASTRTSGRPQETQYF
TRBV5-4,CASSLEDRNTEAFF
TRBV28,CASSPGLAGEETQYF
TRBV18,CASSPVEGLYGYTF
TRBV29-1,CSVDLYRGGTDTQYF
TRBV30,CALSSPNSNQPQHF
TRBV5-1,CASSSSGGHEQYF
TRBV6-5,CASREQGKNTEAFF
TRBV30,CAWSQGNTIYF
TRBV6-1,CASSEERAYTDTQYF
TRBV2,CAGYTGLYEQYF
TRBV28,CASIDRGREKLFF
TRBV11-2,CASSPSPGQQETQYF